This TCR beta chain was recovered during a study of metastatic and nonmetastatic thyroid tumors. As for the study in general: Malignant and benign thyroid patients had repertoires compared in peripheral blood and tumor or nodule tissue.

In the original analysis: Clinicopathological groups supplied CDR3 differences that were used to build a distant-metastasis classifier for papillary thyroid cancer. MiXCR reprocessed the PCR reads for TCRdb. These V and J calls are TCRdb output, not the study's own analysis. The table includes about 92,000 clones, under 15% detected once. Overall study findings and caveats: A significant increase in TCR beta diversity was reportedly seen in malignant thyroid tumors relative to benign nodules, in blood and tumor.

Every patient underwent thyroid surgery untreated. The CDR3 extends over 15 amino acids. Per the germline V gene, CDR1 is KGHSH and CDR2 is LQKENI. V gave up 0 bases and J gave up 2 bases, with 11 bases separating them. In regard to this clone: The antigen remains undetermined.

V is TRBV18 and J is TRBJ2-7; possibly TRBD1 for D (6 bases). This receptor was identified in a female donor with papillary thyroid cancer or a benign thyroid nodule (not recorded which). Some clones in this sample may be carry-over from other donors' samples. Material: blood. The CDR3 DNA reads TGTGCCAGCTCACCACCGGGACACATTACCTACGAGCAGTACTTC. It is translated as CASSPPGHITYEQYF.